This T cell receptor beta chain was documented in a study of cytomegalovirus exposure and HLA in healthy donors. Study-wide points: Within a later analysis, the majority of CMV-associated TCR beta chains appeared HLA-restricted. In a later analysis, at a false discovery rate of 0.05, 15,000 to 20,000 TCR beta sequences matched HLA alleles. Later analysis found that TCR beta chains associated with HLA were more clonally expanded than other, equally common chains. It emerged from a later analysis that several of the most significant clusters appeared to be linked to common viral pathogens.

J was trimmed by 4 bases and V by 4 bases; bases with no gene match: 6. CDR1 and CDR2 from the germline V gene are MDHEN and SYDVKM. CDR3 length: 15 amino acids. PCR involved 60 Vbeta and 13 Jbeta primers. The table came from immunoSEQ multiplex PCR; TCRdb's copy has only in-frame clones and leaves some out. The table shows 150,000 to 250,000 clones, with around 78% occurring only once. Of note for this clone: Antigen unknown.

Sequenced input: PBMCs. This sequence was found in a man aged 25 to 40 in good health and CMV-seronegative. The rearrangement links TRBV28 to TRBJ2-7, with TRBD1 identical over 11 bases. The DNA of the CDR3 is TGTGCCAGCAGTTCTTGGACAGGGGGCCCTTACGAGCAGTACTTC. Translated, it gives CASSSWTGGPYEQYF.